The source of this T cell receptor (beta chain) is a study of blood T cell repertoires in COVID-19. Study information: The United States, Italy and Spain provided the acute and convalescent COVID-19 samples. In each case, the material was cDNA or gDNA derived from T cells, B-cell-depleted T cells, or PBMCs.

The ends lost 4 bases at V and 7 bases at J; junction bases unmatched: 12. From germline, CDR1 is SGHTA and CDR2 FQGTGA. The CDR3 covers 19 residues. Original processing notes: Amplification with reference gene primers provided the estimates of nucleated cell counts. This table comes from immunoSEQ multiplex PCR, and its TCRdb copy is limited to in-frame clones, with some not included. V, J and clone size were drawn from that table, and D and trimming were deduced from the DNA. The profile shows over 70,000 clones, over 70% of them singletons. The TCR sequence derives from a man aged 80 or over with acute or convalescent COVID-19. Sequenced: peripheral blood. V usage is TRBV7-3 and J usage is TRBJ2-2; 16 positions match TRBD2. The CDR3 loop is CASSSYPGLAGGPSGELFF. In nucleotides, the CDR3 is TGTGCCAGCAGCTCATACCCGGGACTAGCGGGAGGGCCCAGCGGGGAGCTGTTTTTT.